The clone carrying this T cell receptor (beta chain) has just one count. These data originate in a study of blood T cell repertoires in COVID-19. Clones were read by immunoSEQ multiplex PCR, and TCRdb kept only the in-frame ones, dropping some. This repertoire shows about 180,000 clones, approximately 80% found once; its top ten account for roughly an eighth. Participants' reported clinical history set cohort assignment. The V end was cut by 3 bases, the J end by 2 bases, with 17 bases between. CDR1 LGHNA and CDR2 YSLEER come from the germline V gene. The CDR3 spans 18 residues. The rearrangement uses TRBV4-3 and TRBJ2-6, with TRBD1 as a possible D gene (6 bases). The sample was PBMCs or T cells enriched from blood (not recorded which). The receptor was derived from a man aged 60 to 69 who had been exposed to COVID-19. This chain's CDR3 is CASSQATGLLTGANVLTF. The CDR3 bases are TGCGCCAGCAGCCAGGCGACAGGCCTTTTAACTGGGGCCAACGTCCTGACTTTC.